The 28 T cell receptor beta chains below come from one sample, sequenced in a study of CD8 T cells in Susac syndrome (dated by TCRdb to about 2019). Library prep was done by the immunoSEQ multiplex PCR assay. RNA was extracted with the RNeasy kit and roughly 0.45 to 1 ug was reverse transcribed using random hexamers. TCRdb reanalyzed the raw reads on its own, using fastp at Q25 for trimming and MiXCR for clone calling, and kept in-frame beta chains. Rows with a matching CDR3 protein are joined into one entry that keeps the most common DNA and genes. Within this sample are some 75,000 distinct CDR3 sequences, with under 95% of them counted one time only. Clones ranked in the top ten supply 0.35% to 0.5% of the sample. Sequencing was carried out using CD8+ T cells from PBMCs. These receptors were collected from a human donor with Susac syndrome.

The J gene is TRBJ1-3, the V gene TRBV7-8; TRBD1 might be the D (5 bases). CDR3 length: 15 residues. The germline V and J ends were trimmed by 5 bases and 7 bases, with 18 bases remaining between them. Germline V gene sequence: CDR1 SGHVS, CDR2 FQNEAQ. CDR3 sequence (DNA): TGTGCCAGCAGCCACCGGGACCAAAGGGGCAACACCATATATTTT. As protein: CASSHRDQRGNTIYF.

The rearrangement uses TRBV20-1 and TRBJ2-2, with 8 nucleotides matching TRBD1. Trimming at V came to 0 bases and at J to 7 bases, leaving 4 bases not matched to a gene. This CDR3 spans 14 amino acids. Germline V gives CDR1 DFQATT, CDR2 SNEGSKA (reference sequence). CDR3 sequence (DNA): TGCAGTGCTAGAGATCCACAGGGGGGCGGGGAGCTGTTTTTT. Amino acid sequence: CSARDPQGGGELFF.

The chain links TRBV28 to TRBJ2-7; 8 bases line up with TRBD1. The CDR3 totals 15 residues. V shed 5 bases and J 0 bases; nucleotides not matched to a gene: 6. Germline CDR1 is MDHEN and CDR2 is SYDVKM. The CDR3 nucleotides read TGTGCCAGCAGTGAATCCGGGACAGGCTCCTACGAGCAGTACTTC. It specifies CASSESGTGSYEQYF.

V is TRBV7-9 and J is TRBJ2-2; no clear D gene. The CDR3 is 17 residues long. Germline V gene lookup returns CDR1 SEHNR and CDR2 FQNEAQ (reference sequence). Trimming cost V 5 bases and J 4 bases, with 20 bases left between them. CDR3 DNA sequence: TGTGCCAGCAGCCCCTCGGGCAGGTCGGTTCGCACCGGGGAGCTGTTTTTT. It yields the protein CASSPSGRSVRTGELFF.

The chain employs TRBV4-2 and TRBJ2-5, with D possibly matching TRBD2 (7 bases). V was clipped by 1 base and J by 5 bases, with 14 bases between them. The CDR3 covers 15 residues. CDR1 and CDR2 (germline): LGHNA, YNFKEQ. The CDR3 loop reads CASSQVGGAGETQYF. As DNA, the CDR3 is TGTGCCAGCAGCCAAGTAGGGGGGGCTGGGGAGACCCAGTACTTC.

The chain has TRBV29-1 and TRBJ2-7, with 10 bases that match TRBD2. Looked up from germline, CDR1 is SQVTM and CDR2 is ANQGSEA. The CDR3 spans 15 residues. Germline trimming cut 4 bases from V and 7 bases from J; bases unmatched to any gene: 13. CDR3 sequence reads: CSVAPGGLAGVEQYF. The CDR3 DNA reads TGCAGCGTTGCTCCCGGGGGGCTAGCGGGAGTAGAGCAGTACTTC.

The chain uses TRBV12-3 or TRBV12-4 and TRBJ2-5; D not certain. The germline V and J ends were trimmed by 2 bases and 2 bases, with 9 bases remaining between them. This CDR3 comprises 14 residues. The CDR3 region has the DNA TGTGCCAGCAGTTTACGGCGGCAGCAAGAGACCCAGTACTTC. Amino acids: CASSLRRQQETQYF.

J is TRBJ2-7 and V is TRBV7-9; TRBD1 aligns across 9 bases. V lost 4 bases and J lost 0; bases outside the gene matches: 7. From germline, CDR1 is SEHNR and CDR2 FQNEAQ (reference sequence). CDR3 length: 16 amino acids. The CDR3, as DNA: TGTGCCAGCAGCTCCGGGACAGGGACGAGCTCCTACGAGCAGTACTTC. Translated: CASSSGTGTSSYEQYF.

This chain joins TRBV2 and TRBJ1-5; no reliable D call. Trimming removed 5 bases from V and 7 bases from J, with 12 bases in between. CDR3 size: 13 residues. Per germline, CDR1 SNHLY and CDR2 FYNNEI. The CDR3 region is CASSPERQQPQHF. The CDR3 DNA sequence: TGTGCCAGCAGTCCCGAAAGGCAGCAGCCCCAGCATTTT.

The chain joins TRBV29-1 to TRBJ1-2; perhaps TRBD1 as D (6 bases). Trimming shortened V by 6 bases and J by 7 bases, and 24 bases separated the two germline ends. The CDR3 has 15 residues. Germline V gene lookup returns CDR1 SQVTM and CDR2 ANQGSEA. CDR3 nucleotides: TGCAGCGTGGGAACCACAGGGTTAGGGATGGGTGGCTACACCTTC. Translating it yields CSVGTTGLGMGGYTF.

The chain carries TRBV20-1 and TRBJ2-5, with 8 bases lining up with TRBD1. Germline V lookup: CDR1 DFQATT, CDR2 SNEGSKA (reference sequence). The CDR3 consists of 13 residues. The V segment lost 3 bases and the J segment 2 bases; nucleotides outside the gene matches: 2. The CDR3 protein is CSARDREQETQYF. The CDR3 region has the DNA TGCAGTGCTAGGGACAGGGAACAAGAGACCCAGTACTTC.

This sequence joins TRBV7-2 and TRBJ2-7; 9 nucleotides align to TRBD2. With 1 base clipped from V and 5 bases from J, the junction kept 18 bases outside the gene matches. Germline-derived CDR1 and CDR2 are SGHTA and FQGNSA. CDR3 length: 19 residues. The chain's CDR3 is CASSLVVRGTSKLENEQYF. For the CDR3, the DNA is TGTGCCAGCAGCTTAGTAGTCCGGGGGACTAGCAAGTTGGAGAACGAGCAGTACTTC.

The V gene is TRBV18, the J gene TRBJ1-2, with D tentatively TRBD1 (6 bases). The CDR3 is made up of 15 amino acids. Germline V gene sequence: CDR1 KGHSH, CDR2 LQKENI. V was trimmed by 3 bases and J by 1 base, leaving 12 bases between them. The CDR3 bases are TGTGCCAGCTCACCGCCACCAGGGGTTAACTATGGCTACACCTTC. It specifies CASSPPPGVNYGYTF. The full variable domain, in which reference TRBV18 and TRBJ1-2 provide the parts outside the CDR3, is NAGVMQNPRHLVRRRGQEARLRCSPMKGHSHVYWYRQLPEEGLKFMVYLQKENIIDESGMPKERFSAEFPKEGPSILRIQQVVRGDSAAYFCASSPPPGVNYGYTFGSGTRLTVV.

The rearrangement joins TRBV19 to TRBJ2-1, with TRBD2 identical over 9 bases. This CDR3 is built from 18 residues. V was pared by 3 bases and J by 8 bases, with 17 bases of the junction left unmatched. Looked up from germline, CDR1 is LNHDA and CDR2 is SQIVND (reference sequence). DNA for the CDR3: TGTGCCAGTAGTATTTATGCGGGAGGGCTCGCCTTCATGGATGAGCAGTTCTTC. Translation gives CASSIYAGGLAFMDEQFF. Full variable domain (remainder filled in from reference TRBV19 and TRBJ2-1): DGGITQSPKYLFRKEGQNVTLSCEQNLNHDAMYWYRQDPGQGLRLIYYSQIVNDFQKGDIAEGYSVSREKKESFPLTVTSAQKNPTAFYLCASSIYAGGLAFMDEQFFGPGTRLTVL.

This chain connects TRBV30 to TRBJ1-2, with TRBD1 as a possible D gene (5 bases). Between the trimmed V and J ends, which lost 3 bases and 4 bases, there was a span of 15 bases. Germline assignment: CDR1 GTSNPN and CDR2 SVGIG (reference sequence). This CDR3 has 14 residues. The CDR3 DNA reads TGTGCCTGGAGCCCCGGGGGGGACCTCTATGGCTACACCTTC. It is translated as CAWSPGGDLYGYTF.

This sequence joins TRBV20-1 and TRBJ2-7, with 8 nucleotides matching TRBD1. Trimming took 2 bases from V and 5 from J; bases not matched to a gene: 2. This CDR3 is 12 amino acids long. Per the germline V gene, CDR1 is DFQATT and CDR2 is SNEGSKA (reference sequence). The chain's CDR3 is CSARSGGDEQYF. For the CDR3, the DNA is TGCAGTGCTAGATCAGGGGGCGACGAGCAGTACTTC.

V and J are TRBV7-9 and TRBJ1-6; no clear D gene. The CDR3 covers 13 residues. Trimming took 5 bases from V and 17 from J, leaving 19 bases between them. CDR1 is SEHNR and CDR2 is FQNEAQ in the germline V gene (reference sequence). The CDR3 DNA reads TGTGCCAGCAGCCCCTGGCGGACGGAGGAGGTCCACTTT. It encodes CASSPWRTEEVHF.

This chain links TRBV4-3 with TRBJ1-1, with D uncertain. The CDR3 runs to 16 residues. The V end was cut by 4 bases, the J end by 0 bases, with 15 bases between. Germline lookup yields CDR1 LGHNA and CDR2 YSLEER. The CDR3: CASSPSQDSLNTEAFF. For the CDR3, the DNA is TGCGCCAGCAGCCCCTCCCAGGATTCGTTGAACACTGAAGCTTTCTTT.

This clonotype showed up just once. This sequence joins TRBV5-6 and TRBJ1-1; D is unresolved. From germline, CDR1 is SGHDT and CDR2 YYEEEE. Between the trimmed V and J ends, which lost 2 bases and 1 base, there was a span of 15 bases. This CDR3 is 16 amino acids long. CDR3 sequence (DNA): TGTGCCAGCAGCTTTAGCCAAGAATTGAAGAACACTGAAGCTTTCTTT. As protein: CASSFSQELKNTEAFF.

This chain links TRBV7-6 with TRBJ1-5; D remains unclear. Deletions cut 3 bases from V and 0 bases from J, with 12 bases between. CDR3 length: 16 amino acids. Per germline, CDR1 SGHVS and CDR2 FNYEAQ. The CDR3 sequence: CASSLGPLGSNQPQHF. The CDR3 region has the DNA TGTGCCAGCAGCTTGGGTCCTCTGGGTAGCAATCAGCCCCAGCATTTT.

The chain recombines TRBV10-3 with TRBJ1-2; weak D call: TRBD1 (6 bases). The V gene's germline CDR1 is ENHRY and CDR2 SYGVKD. The V end lost 0 bases, the J end lost 2 bases, and 16 bases lay between the germline ends. The CDR3 is 17 amino acids. In DNA form, the CDR3 reads TGTGCCATCAGTGAGTCGTTGATAGGGGGGCAGAACTATGGCTACACCTTC. Translated, it gives CAISESLIGGQNYGYTF.

The rearrangement joins TRBV3-1 to TRBJ2-1; 8 bases are a match to TRBD2. The V and J ends lost 1 base and 4 bases, in that order; junction bases with no gene match: 6. This CDR3 has 16 amino acids. Germline V lookup: CDR1 LGHDT, CDR2 YNNKEL (reference sequence). This CDR3 reads CASSQGQRERYNEQFF. The DNA for the CDR3 is TGTGCCAGCAGCCAAGGGCAGCGGGAGAGGTACAATGAGCAGTTCTTC.

The rearrangement joins TRBV4-1 to TRBJ1-1; no firm D call. Deletions cut 4 bases from V and 0 bases from J, with 6 bases between. Germline V gives CDR1 MGHRA, CDR2 YSYEKL. CDR3 length equals 13 residues. The CDR3 coding sequence is TGCGCCAGCAGCCTAAGGGTGAACACTGAAGCTTTCTTT. It translates to CASSLRVNTEAFF.

The V call is TRBV21-1, the J call TRBJ2-7; no DNA check was done on the table's D call, TRBD1. TRBV21-1 is marked as a pseudogene. The CDR3 spans 17 residues. CDR3 nucleotides: TGTGCCAGCAGCATCAATAACCCACAGGGTACGGGGTACGAGCAGTACTTC. Translated: CASSINNPQGTGYEQYF.

This sequence joins TRBV7-9 and TRBJ2-3, with 8 bases that match TRBD1. The CDR3 contains 16 residues. Germline CDR1 reads SEHNR; CDR2 reads FQNEAQ (reference sequence). The trim removed 2 bases at V and 0 bases at J, leaving 4 bases unmatched. As DNA, the CDR3 is TGTGCCAGCAGCTTAATCGGACAGGGTAGCACAGATACGCAGTATTTT. Amino acids: CASSLIGQGSTDTQYF.

This chain links TRBV28 with TRBJ1-1; the match to TRBD1 covers 7 bases. Germline lookup yields CDR1 MDHEN and CDR2 SYDVKM. This CDR3 region has 11 residues. The chain's CDR3 is CAASTGTEAFF. The CDR3 DNA follows: TGTGCGGCCTCGACAGGGACTGAAGCTTTCTTT.

J is TRBJ1-2 and V is TRBV9; D not resolved. V lost 4 bases, J lost 3 bases, and 10 bases lay in between. Germline values: CDR1 SGDLS, CDR2 YYNGEE. The CDR3 runs to 13 residues. The CDR3 sequence is CASSPSGYYGYTF. The CDR3 coding sequence is TGTGCCAGCAGCCCCTCGGGGTACTATGGCTACACCTTC.

The V gene is TRBV20-1, the J gene TRBJ2-1; 8 bases are shared with TRBD1. Trimming at V came to 0 bases and at J to 7 bases, leaving 8 bases not matched to a gene. CDR1 is DFQATT and CDR2 is SNEGSKA in the germline V gene (reference sequence). This CDR3 has 15 residues. The CDR3 spells CSARDLEQGVNEQFF. The CDR3 DNA reads TGCAGTGCTAGAGATCTTGAACAGGGGGTGAATGAGCAGTTCTTC.